The 28 T cell receptor beta chains presented below share a single source sample, sequenced in a study of graft-versus-host responses after intestinal transplantation. Graft tissue processing released intraepithelial and lamina propria lymphocytes. Produced via immunoSEQ multiplex PCR; TCRdb's table is partial and in-frame only. Of 9,000 to 13,000 clones in the sample, around four fifths were seen once. Source: ileum tissue, taken 23 days after intestinal transplant. Receptors originate from a human patient who received an intestinal transplant, so some T cells may come from the graft donor.

The V call is TRBV19, the J call TRBJ2-1; D ambiguous. This CDR3 has 12 amino acids. Per the germline V gene, CDR1 is LNHDA and CDR2 is SQIVND (reference sequence). V was trimmed by 1 base and J by 6 bases, leaving 4 bases between them. The CDR3 loop is CASSIGFNEQFF. The CDR3 region has the DNA TGTGCCAGTAGTATAGGGTTCAATGAGCAGTTCTTC.

The V and J genes are TRBV5-6 and TRBJ1-1, with D possibly TRBD1 on 6 matching bases. V was cut by 4 bases and J by 9 bases, with 13 bases left in between. The germline V gene has CDR1 SGHDT and CDR2 YYEEEE. This CDR3 is 12 amino acids long. For the CDR3, the DNA is TGTGCCAGCAGCGGGGGACAAGATAAAGCTTTCTTT. Translating gives CASSGGQDKAFF. The full variable domain, completed using reference TRBV5-6 and TRBJ1-1, is DAGVTQSPTHLIKTRGQQVTLRCSPKSGHDTVSWYQQALGQGPQFIFQYYEEEERQRGNFPDRFSGHQFPNYSSELNVNALLLGDSALYLCASSGGQDKAFFGQGTRLTVV.

The chain couples TRBV19 to TRBJ2-1; TRBD2 aligns across 11 bases. The J segment lost 4 bases and the V segment lost 5 bases, leaving 10 bases of the junction unmatched. Per the germline V gene, CDR1 is LNHDA and CDR2 is SQIVND (reference sequence). The CDR3 is 17 amino acids. Here the CDR3 DNA reads TGTGCCAGTAGTGGAAGTCTGACTAGCGGGGTTTACAATGAGCAGTTCTTC. Amino acids: CASSGSLTSGVYNEQFF.

This clone appeared a few times. The DNA of the CDR3 is TGTGCCAGCAGCGGGATGGCAGATACGCAGTATTTT. Its protein is CASSGMADTQYF. The chain couples TRBV9 to TRBJ2-3, with D hard to call. The germline V gene has CDR1 SGDLS and CDR2 YYNGEE. This CDR3 spans 12 amino acids. V was cut by 3 bases and J by 4 bases, with 6 bases left in between.

The genes are TRBV6-6 and TRBJ2-1; TRBD1 aligns across 10 bases. The length of the CDR3 is 15 residues. V trimming: 4 bases; J trimming: 8 bases; junction bases outside the gene matches: 8. Germline V gene sequence: CDR1 MNHNY, CDR2 SVGAGI (reference sequence). CDR3 DNA sequence: TGTGCCAGCAGTTCGCCCGGGACAGGGGAGGATGAGCAGTTCTTC. The encoded protein is CASSSPGTGEDEQFF.

This clone was seen once. The chain is built from TRBV29-1 and TRBJ1-3, with 7 bases matching TRBD1. J lost 7 bases, V lost 5 bases, and 11 bases had no gene match. The CDR3 consists of 14 residues. Germline V CDR1 and CDR2: SQVTM, ANQGSEA. The CDR3 DNA sequence: TGCAGCGTTCAGGGACAGATCGGGCCCAACACCATATATTTT. Residues: CSVQGQIGPNTIYF.

The chain couples TRBV5-1 to TRBJ2-5; D call uncertain. The CDR3 is 13 residues long. From germline, CDR1 is SGHRS and CDR2 YFSETQ. Trimming shortened V by 0 bases and J by 5 bases, and 8 bases separated the two germline ends. The CDR3 nucleotides are TGCGCCAGCAGCTTGGGGGGTAGGGAGACCCAGTACTTC. Translated, it gives CASSLGGRETQYF.

The CDR3 DNA sequence: TGCGCCAGTCTCAATATAGGTCGCGGGTCGCGGAACTGCAATGAGCAGTTCTTC. It is translated as CASLNIGRGSRNCNEQFF. The V and J genes are TRBV4-1 and TRBJ2-1, with D possibly TRBD2 on 5 matching bases. The V gene's germline CDR1 is MGHRA and CDR2 YSYEKL. CDR3 length: 18 amino acids. V was cut by 9 bases and J by 6 bases, with 30 bases left in between.

A few counts support this clone. Its ends do not fully match the called genes, so a read error is possible. The chain joins TRBV10-2 to TRBJ2-7; D is unresolved. Per the germline V gene, CDR1 is WSHSY and CDR2 is SAAADI. This CDR3 comprises 11 residues. The CDR3 region has the DNA TGCGCCAGCAGGGCCTCCAACGAGCAGTACTTC. Its protein product is CASRASNEQYF.

This clone came up once. The gene calls are TRBV5-4 and TRBJ2-2; TRBD2 matches 9 bases. CDR3 length equals 15 residues. The V and J ends lost 4 bases and 4 bases, in that order; junction bases with no gene match: 5. Germline assignment: CDR1 SGHNT and CDR2 YYREEE (reference sequence). Written as DNA, the CDR3 is TGTGCCAGCAGCCGTCTAGCGGGAAGCACCGGGGAGCTGTTTTTT. It yields the protein CASSRLAGSTGELFF.

J is TRBJ2-7 and V is TRBV27; D might be TRBD2 (5 bases). The CDR3 extends over 12 amino acids. Germline V gives CDR1 MNHEY, CDR2 SMNVEV (reference sequence). Trimming took 3 bases from V and 5 from J, leaving 8 bases between them. Written as DNA, the CDR3 is TGTGCCAGCAGTTTTCCGGGGAACGAGCAGTACTTC. Encoded protein: CASSFPGNEQYF.

The chain employs TRBV27 and TRBJ2-1, with 9 bases that match TRBD2. The trim removed 3 bases at V and 7 bases at J, leaving 7 bases unmatched. This CDR3 comprises 15 residues. CDR1 MNHEY and CDR2 SMNVEV come from the germline V gene (reference sequence). The CDR3 loop is CASSFIAGEYNEQFF. In DNA form, the CDR3 reads TGTGCCAGCAGTTTTATAGCGGGAGAATATAATGAGCAGTTCTTC.

The CDR3 DNA reads as TGTGCCATCAGTGGAGGGAGACCATTTTACAATGAGCAGTTCTTC. The encoded protein is CAISGGRPFYNEQFF. The rearrangement links TRBV10-3 to TRBJ2-1; weak D call: TRBD2 (5 bases). The germline V gene has CDR1 ENHRY and CDR2 SYGVKD. This CDR3 region has 15 residues. Trimming removed 4 bases from V and 4 bases from J, with 14 bases in between.

There are a few counts of this clone. The rearrangement uses TRBV6-7 and TRBJ2-5; TRBD2 aligns across 12 bases. TRBV6-7 is an open reading frame, and its role is uncertain. This CDR3 has 17 amino acids. The ends lost 0 bases at V and 0 bases at J; junction bases unmatched: 2. DNA for the CDR3: TGTGCCAGCAGTTACTCCCGGACTAGCGGGAACCAAGAGACCCAGTACTTC. Translating gives CASSYSRTSGNQETQYF.

The table lists this clone with a few counts. For the CDR3, the DNA is TGTGCCAGCAGCGTAATGGTGGGCAACTACGAGCAGTACTTC. Its translation: CASSVMVGNYEQYF. The chain has TRBV9 and TRBJ2-7; D is unresolved. This CDR3 has 14 residues. From germline, CDR1 is SGDLS and CDR2 YYNGEE. V was shortened by 1 base and J by 3 bases, with 11 bases between the two germline ends.

This clone was seen a single time. This chain links TRBV28 with TRBJ1-2; 9 bases map to TRBD1. In germline, CDR1 is MDHEN, CDR2 SYDVKM. The V segment lost 8 bases and the J segment 10 bases; nucleotides outside the gene matches: 5. The CDR3 totals 11 residues. The CDR3 loop reads CASGTGRDYTF. As DNA, the CDR3 is TGTGCCAGCGGGACAGGGAGGGACTACACCTTC.

This clone occurred a few times. The rearrangement links TRBV7-9 to TRBJ2-7; 11 nucleotides line up with TRBD2. V dropped 5 bases and J dropped 6; count of bases not matched to a gene: 6. This CDR3 has 14 amino acids. Germline-derived CDR1 and CDR2 are SEHNR and FQNEAQ (reference sequence). The CDR3 DNA follows: TGTGCCAGCAGCATTACTAGCGGGAGCTCCGAGCAGTACTTC. It encodes CASSITSGSSEQYF.

V is TRBV6-5 and J is TRBJ2-7; 11 bases are shared with TRBD1. V trimming: 5 bases; J trimming: 2 bases; junction bases outside the gene matches: 2. CDR3 length: 14 residues. Germline CDR1 MNHEY, CDR2 SVGAGI. This chain's CDR3 is CASSEGQGAYEQYF. CDR3 nucleotides: TGTGCCAGCAGTGAGGGACAGGGGGCCTACGAGCAGTACTTC.

The gene calls are TRBV27 and TRBJ2-2; no firm D call. Trimming shortened V by 3 bases and J by 2 bases, and 10 bases separated the two germline ends. This CDR3 is 15 amino acids long. Germline CDR1 reads MNHEY; CDR2 reads SMNVEV (reference sequence). CDR3 nucleotides: TGTGCCAGCAGTTTTACCTTAACCAACACCGGGGAGCTGTTTTTT. Protein sequence: CASSFTLTNTGELFF.

The chain carries TRBV7-6 and TRBJ2-7; the D gene is possibly TRBD2 (5 bases). The CDR3 is 14 amino acids. V was clipped by 0 bases and J by 3 bases, with 9 bases between them. The germline V gene has CDR1 SGHVS and CDR2 FNYEAQ. CDR3 sequence (DNA): TGTGCCAGCAGCTTAGCGGGAGTCTTCTACGAGCAGTACTTC. This encodes CASSLAGVFYEQYF. Using reference TRBV7-6 and TRBJ2-7 for the parts outside the CDR3, the full variable domain is GAGVSQSPRYKVTKRGQDVALRCDPISGHVSLYWYRQALGQGPEFLTYFNYEAQQDKSGLPNDRFSAERPEGSISTLTIQRTEQRDSAMYRCASSLAGVFYEQYFGPGTRLTVT.

This chain links TRBV9 with TRBJ1-1; 7 bases are shared with TRBD1. Germline V gives CDR1 SGDLS, CDR2 YYNGEE. This CDR3 contains 14 residues. The V and J ends lost 3 bases and 1 base, in that order; junction bases with no gene match: 3. The DNA for the CDR3 is TGTGCCAGCAGCGGACCAGGGGGGAACACTGAAGCTTTCTTT. As protein: CASSGPGGNTEAFF.

The rearrangement uses TRBV6-1 and TRBJ1-6; D possibly corresponds to TRBD1 (5 bases). Looked up from germline, CDR1 is MNHNS and CDR2 is SASEGT. This CDR3 comprises 15 residues. Trimming took off 2 bases at V and 7 bases at J, with 12 bases between the two ends. The DNA of the CDR3 is TGTGCCAGCAGTGAAAAAGCAGGGAGGAATTCACCCCTCCACTTT. Residues: CASSEKAGRNSPLHF.

This rearrangement joins TRBV6-1 to TRBJ1-1; D not certain. V was shortened by 7 bases and J by 1 base, with 10 bases between the two germline ends. The CDR3 is 13 amino acids. From germline, CDR1 is MNHNS and CDR2 SASEGT. CDR3 in amino acids: CASISSSNTEAFF. In DNA form, the CDR3 reads TGTGCCAGCATTTCTAGTTCGAACACTGAAGCTTTCTTT.

The chain has TRBV5-6 and TRBJ2-3; D gene ambiguous. The V and J ends lost 4 bases and 2 bases respectively, with 5 bases between them. CDR3 length equals 12 residues. Germline V lookup: CDR1 SGHDT, CDR2 YYEEEE. The CDR3 nucleotides are TGTGCCAGCAGCCTGGACACAGATACGCAGTATTTT. Its translation is CASSLDTDTQYF.

On this clone: Its ends do not fully match the called genes, so a read error is possible. CDR3 DNA: TGTGCTAGCAGCTTAGGACTAGCGGACTACAATGAGCAGTTCTTC. Protein product: CASSLGLADYNEQFF. The chain couples TRBV7-7 to TRBJ2-1; 10 bases fit TRBD2. CDR3 length equals 15 residues. CDR1 is SSHAT, CDR2 FNYEAQ, per germline (reference sequence).

The V call is TRBV27, the J call TRBJ2-5; D not resolved. This CDR3 contains 13 residues. Trimming pared 3 bases from V and 7 bases from J, leaving 12 bases between. CDR1 and CDR2 (germline): MNHEY, SMNVEV (reference sequence). The CDR3 DNA sequence: TGTGCCAGCAGTTTCGGGCAGCCAGGGACCCAGTACTTC. Its protein is CASSFGQPGTQYF.

Only a few counts were recorded for this clone. V gene TRBV28 combines with J gene TRBJ2-7, with D hard to call. The ends were cut back, 6 bases at V and 3 bases at J, with 6 bases in the middle. The CDR3 spans 11 residues. The germline V gene has CDR1 MDHEN and CDR2 SYDVKM. The CDR3 bases are TGTGCCAGCAGCCGTAACTACGAGCAGTACTTC. It yields the protein CASSRNYEQYF.

In this sample, this clone turned up a few times. The chain links TRBV12-2 to TRBJ1-1. TRBV12-2 is recorded as a pseudogene. This CDR3 is built from 16 residues. The CDR3 reads CASRFIERERHTEAFF. The CDR3, as DNA: TGTGCAAGTCGCTTTATAGAAAGGGAGAGGCACACTGAAGCTTTCTTT.